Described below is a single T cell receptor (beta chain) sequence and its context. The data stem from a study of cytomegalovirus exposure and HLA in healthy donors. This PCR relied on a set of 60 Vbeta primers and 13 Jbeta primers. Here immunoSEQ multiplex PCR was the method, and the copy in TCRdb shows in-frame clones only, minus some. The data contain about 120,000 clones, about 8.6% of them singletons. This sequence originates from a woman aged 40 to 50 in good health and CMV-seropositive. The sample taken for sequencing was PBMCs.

The CDR3 loop is CASLGQGLTIGELFF. In DNA form, the CDR3 reads TGCGCCAGCCTTGGACAGGGGTTAACAATCGGGGAGCTGTTTTTT. The chain combines TRBV10-2 with TRBJ2-2; 9 bases line up with TRBD1. Per germline, CDR1 WSHSY and CDR2 SAAADI. The CDR3 covers 15 residues. Losses at the gene ends were 8 bases for V and 7 bases for J; bases not matched to a gene: 11.